This T cell receptor (beta chain) emerged from a study of control samples from healthy donors and cancer patients. Germline V CDR1 and CDR2: GTSNPN, SVGIG (reference sequence). There are 15 residues in the CDR3. Trimming removed 2 bases at V and 1 base at J, with 15 bases between. Assay used: immunoSEQ multiplex PCR; TCRdb lists only in-frame clones, some missing. The table records fewer than 45,000 clones, about 91% of them present only once. Sequencing was performed on PBMCs. The genes are TRBV30 and TRBJ2-7; D is unclear. This sequence was found in a woman in her forties with head and neck cancer. CDR3 region: CAWSSYIDMSYEQYF. CDR3 sequence (DNA): TGTGCCTGGAGTTCTTATATCGACATGTCCTACGAGCAGTACTTC.